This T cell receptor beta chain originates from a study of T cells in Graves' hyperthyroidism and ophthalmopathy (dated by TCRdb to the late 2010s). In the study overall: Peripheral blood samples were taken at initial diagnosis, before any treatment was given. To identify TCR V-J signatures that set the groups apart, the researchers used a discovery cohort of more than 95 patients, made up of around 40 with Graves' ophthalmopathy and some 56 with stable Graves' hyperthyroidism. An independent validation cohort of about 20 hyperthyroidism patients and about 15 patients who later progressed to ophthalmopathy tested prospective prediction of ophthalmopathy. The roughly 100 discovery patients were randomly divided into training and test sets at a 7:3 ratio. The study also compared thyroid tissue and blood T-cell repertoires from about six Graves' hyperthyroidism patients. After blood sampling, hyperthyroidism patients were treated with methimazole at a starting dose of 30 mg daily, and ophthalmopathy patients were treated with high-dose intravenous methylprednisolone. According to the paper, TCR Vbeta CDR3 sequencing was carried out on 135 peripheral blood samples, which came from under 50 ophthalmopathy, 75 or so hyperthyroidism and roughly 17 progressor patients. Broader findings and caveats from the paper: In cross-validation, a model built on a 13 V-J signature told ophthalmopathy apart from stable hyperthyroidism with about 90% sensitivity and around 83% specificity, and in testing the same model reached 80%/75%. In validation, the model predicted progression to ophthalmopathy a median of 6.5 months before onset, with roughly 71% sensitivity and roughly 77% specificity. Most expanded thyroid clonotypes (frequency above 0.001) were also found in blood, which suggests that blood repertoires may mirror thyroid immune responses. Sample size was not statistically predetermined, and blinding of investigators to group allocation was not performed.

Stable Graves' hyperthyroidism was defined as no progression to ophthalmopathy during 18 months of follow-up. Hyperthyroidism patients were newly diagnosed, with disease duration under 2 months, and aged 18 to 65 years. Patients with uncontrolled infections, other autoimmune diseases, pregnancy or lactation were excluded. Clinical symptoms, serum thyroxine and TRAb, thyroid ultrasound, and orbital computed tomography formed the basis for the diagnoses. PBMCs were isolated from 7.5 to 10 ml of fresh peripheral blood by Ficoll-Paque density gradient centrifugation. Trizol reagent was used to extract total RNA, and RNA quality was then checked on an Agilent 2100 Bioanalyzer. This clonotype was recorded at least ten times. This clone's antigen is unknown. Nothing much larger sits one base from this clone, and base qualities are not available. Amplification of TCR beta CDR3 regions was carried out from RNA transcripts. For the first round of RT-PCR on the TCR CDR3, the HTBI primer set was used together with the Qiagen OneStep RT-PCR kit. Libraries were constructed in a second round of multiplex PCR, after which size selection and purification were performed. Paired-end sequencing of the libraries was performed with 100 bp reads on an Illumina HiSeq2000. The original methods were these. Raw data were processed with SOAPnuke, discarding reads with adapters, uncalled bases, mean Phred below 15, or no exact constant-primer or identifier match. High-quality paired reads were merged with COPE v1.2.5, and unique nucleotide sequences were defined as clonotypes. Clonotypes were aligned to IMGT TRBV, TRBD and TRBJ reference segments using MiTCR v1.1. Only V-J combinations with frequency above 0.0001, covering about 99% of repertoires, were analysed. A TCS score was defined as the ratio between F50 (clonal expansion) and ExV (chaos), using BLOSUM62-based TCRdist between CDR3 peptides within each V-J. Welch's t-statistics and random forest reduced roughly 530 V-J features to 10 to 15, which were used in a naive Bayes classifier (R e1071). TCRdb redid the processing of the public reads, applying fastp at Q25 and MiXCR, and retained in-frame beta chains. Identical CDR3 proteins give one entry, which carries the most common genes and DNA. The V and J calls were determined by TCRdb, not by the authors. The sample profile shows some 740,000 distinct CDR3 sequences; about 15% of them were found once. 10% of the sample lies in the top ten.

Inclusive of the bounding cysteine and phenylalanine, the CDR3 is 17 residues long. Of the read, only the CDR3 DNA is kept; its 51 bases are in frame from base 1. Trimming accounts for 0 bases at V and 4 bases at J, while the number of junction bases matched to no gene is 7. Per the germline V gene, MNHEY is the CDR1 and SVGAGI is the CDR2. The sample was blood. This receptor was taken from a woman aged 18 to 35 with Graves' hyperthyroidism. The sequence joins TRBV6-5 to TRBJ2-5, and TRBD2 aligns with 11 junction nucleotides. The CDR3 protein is CASSYSSSGRARETQYF. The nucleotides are TGTGCCAGCAGTTACTCGAGTAGCGGGAGGGCCAGAGAGACCCAGTACTTC.